The 31 T cell receptor beta chains listed next were all sequenced from one sample in a study of T cells after yellow fever vaccination. TCRdb reanalysed the 5' RACE reads using MiXCR and keeps one entry per CDR3 protein. The sample yields roughly 310,000 distinct CDR3 sequences, 8.7% seen once. Sequenced material: PBMCs, taken on the day of the first yellow fever vaccination. Every receptor here comes from a man aged 18 to 30 who received the YFV17D yellow fever vaccine.

The rearrangement joins TRBV7-9 to TRBJ1-4, with D perhaps matching TRBD1 (5 bases). CDR3 size: 16 residues. CDR1 is SEHNR and CDR2 is FQNEAQ in the germline V gene (reference sequence). The V gene lost 5 bases and the J gene lost 0 bases, with 13 bases spanning the gap. This CDR3 is CASSPVGGATNEKLFF. DNA for the CDR3: TGTGCCAGCAGCCCCGTCGGAGGGGCAACTAATGAAAAACTGTTTTTT.

This clonotype was picked up a small number of times. The chain carries TRBV2 and TRBJ2-7; 8 nucleotides agree with TRBD1. This CDR3 has 14 amino acids. V dropped 2 bases and J dropped 6; count of bases not matched to a gene: 6. Germline CDR1 is SNHLY and CDR2 is FYNNEI. The CDR3: CASSESPDRGEQYV. CDR3 coding DNA: TGTGCCAGCAGTGAATCTCCAGACAGGGGCGAGCAGTACGTC.

This clonotype was counted many times. The gene calls are TRBV5-5 and TRBJ2-1; 10 nucleotides match TRBD1. The CDR3 loop spans 16 amino acids. With V trimmed by 4 bases and J by 4 bases, 8 bases remained unmatched. Germline V gene lookup returns CDR1 SGHKS and CDR2 YYEKEE (reference sequence). The CDR3 protein is CASSLWDRGKYNEQFF. Written as DNA, the CDR3 is TGTGCCAGCAGCCTATGGGACAGGGGAAAGTACAATGAGCAGTTCTTC.

This clonotype was detected a few times. V is TRBV5-1 and J is TRBJ1-2; D is unresolved. This CDR3 contains 16 residues. The V and J ends lost 5 bases and 2 bases respectively, with 19 bases between them. Germline V gene sequence: CDR1 SGHRS, CDR2 YFSETQ. The CDR3 coding sequence is TGCGCCAGCAGACCGGACCCCGGCAGACAAAACTATGGCTACACCTTC. Translation gives CASRPDPGRQNYGYTF.

This clonotype was seen repeatedly, ten times or more. This chain connects TRBV5-5 to TRBJ2-5; D is possibly TRBD2 (6 bases). The CDR3 runs to 18 residues. V lost 1 base and J 0 bases, leaving 19 bases between the germline ends. The germline V gene encodes CDR1 SGHKS and CDR2 YYEKEE (reference sequence). The CDR3 is CASSLNGLADRYQETQYF. The CDR3, as DNA: TGTGCCAGCAGCTTGAATGGCTTAGCGGACCGGTACCAAGAGACCCAGTACTTC. Together with reference TRBV5-5 and TRBJ2-5, the CDR3 gives the full variable domain: DAGVTQSPTHLIKTRGQQVTLRCSPISGHKSVSWYQQVLGQGPQFIFQYYEKEERGRGNFPDRFSARQFPNYSSELNVNALLLGDSALYLCASSLNGLADRYQETQYFGPGTRLLVL.

The chain joins TRBV5-1 to TRBJ2-7, with unresolved D. Germline CDR1 and CDR2: SGHRS and YFSETQ. Trimming removed 2 bases at V and 1 base at J, with 7 bases between. The CDR3 is made up of 13 amino acids. CDR3 bases: TGCGCCAGCAGCTTTCCCTCATCCTACGAGCAGTACTTC. This encodes CASSFPSSYEQYF.

The J gene is TRBJ2-1, the V gene TRBV20-1, with D perhaps TRBD1 (6 bases). This CDR3 has 16 residues. Trimming stripped 0 bases from V and 3 bases from J, with 15 bases between. From germline, CDR1 is DFQATT and CDR2 SNEGSKA (reference sequence). CDR3: CSARDLGAPHYNEQFF. CDR3 nucleotide sequence: TGCAGTGCTAGAGATTTGGGGGCACCCCACTACAATGAGCAGTTCTTC.

This clonotype appeared a few times. This chain connects TRBV3-1 to TRBJ1-1; D remains unclear. The CDR3 runs 15 residues. CDR1 is LGHDT, CDR2 YNNKEL, per germline (reference sequence). V shed 7 bases and J shed 3 bases, with 18 bases lying between them. CDR3 DNA: TGTGCCAGCACCACTCTAATGGGTGGGGACACTGAAGCTTTCTTT. Protein product: CASTTLMGGDTEAFF.

In this sample, this clonotype turned up once. The chain has TRBV20-1 and TRBJ2-1; 9 bases are a match to TRBD2. Germline V gives CDR1 DFQATT, CDR2 SNEGSKA (reference sequence). This CDR3 comprises 14 residues. Germline trimming cut 4 bases from V and 8 bases from J; bases unmatched to any gene: 9. The CDR3 DNA reads TGCAGTGCTAATTTGGCTAGCGGGGAGGATGAGCAGTTCTTC. This codes for CSANLASGEDEQFF.

This clonotype occurred a few times. This chain uses TRBV28 with TRBJ2-7, with TRBD1 matching 9 bases. The junction had 5 bases not matched to a gene; V was cut back by 5 bases and J by 3 bases. Germline V gene data show CDR1 as MDHEN and CDR2 as SYDVKM. The CDR3 length is 14 residues. CDR3 DNA sequence: TGTGCCAGCAGTGCAGGACAGGGGATCTACGAGCAGTACGTC. Translated: CASSAGQGIYEQYV.

This clonotype has a handful of counts. V usage is TRBV5-1 and J usage is TRBJ2-1; maybe TRBD2 (5 bases). Germline CDR1 reads SGHRS; CDR2 reads YFSETQ. V shed 2 bases and J shed 4 bases, with 10 bases lying between them. The CDR3 has 14 amino acids. Here the CDR3 reads CASSLFGDYNEQFF. For the CDR3, the DNA is TGCGCCAGCAGCTTATTCGGGGATTACAATGAGCAGTTCTTC.

This clonotype has more than one count but fewer than ten. The chain employs TRBV20-1 and TRBJ2-1; D is unresolved. The V and J ends lost 0 bases and 13 bases respectively, with 13 bases between them. The CDR3 is 12 residues long. CDR1 and CDR2 from the germline V gene are DFQATT and SNEGSKA (reference sequence). The CDR3 sequence is CSARDDPFPQFF. The CDR3 DNA sequence: TGCAGTGCTAGAGATGACCCCTTTCCCCAGTTCTTC.

This clonotype was seen a handful of times. The chain couples TRBV10-3 to TRBJ2-1, with 7 positions matching TRBD2. Germline values: CDR1 ENHRY, CDR2 SYGVKD. The CDR3 totals 14 residues. V lost 8 bases, J lost 7 bases, and 11 bases stayed unmatched. CDR3 coding DNA: TGTGCCATCGGGCCCAGGGAGGGCCTGAATGAGCAGTTCTTC. This sequence encodes CAIGPREGLNEQFF.

V usage is TRBV5-1 and J usage is TRBJ1-1; D unclear. CDR3 length equals 14 residues. Germline CDR1 reads SGHRS; CDR2 reads YFSETQ. Between the trimmed V and J ends, which lost 0 bases and 4 bases, there was a span of 10 bases. The CDR3 nucleotides are TGCGCCAGCAGCTTGGATCCCCTTGGCACTGAAGCTTTCTTT. This encodes CASSLDPLGTEAFF.

CDR3: CASSEVGSSYNEQFF. In DNA, the CDR3 is TGTGCCAGCAGTGAAGTAGGGAGCTCCTACAATGAGCAGTTCTTC. This chain links TRBV6-1 with TRBJ2-1, with D perhaps matching TRBD2 (5 bases). The CDR3 has 15 amino acids. Germline V gene data show CDR1 as MNHNS and CDR2 as SASEGT. Between the trimmed V and J ends, which lost 1 base and 0 bases, there was a span of 7 bases.

In its sample, this clonotype was seen many times. The chain links TRBV9 to TRBJ2-3; 7 nucleotides agree with TRBD2. The J segment lost 3 bases and the V segment lost 3 bases, leaving 4 bases of the junction unmatched. Germline V gene sequence: CDR1 SGDLS, CDR2 YYNGEE. The CDR3 has 14 residues. CDR3 sequence: CASSAAGSTDTQYF. DNA of the CDR3: TGTGCCAGCAGCGCAGCGGGATCTACAGATACGCAGTATTTT.

This clonotype was seen ten or more times. This rearrangement joins TRBV7-3 to TRBJ2-3, with D perhaps matching TRBD1 (5 bases). The CDR3 is 15 residues long. Trimming removed 4 bases at V and 2 bases at J, with 13 bases between. Germline CDR1 and CDR2: SGHTA and FQGTGA. In nucleotides, the CDR3 is TGTGCCAGCAGCTACAGGTCGGACACCACAGATACGCAGTATTTT. Amino acids: CASSYRSDTTDTQYF.

This clonotype was counted a few times. J is TRBJ2-1 and V is TRBV6-4, with D perhaps being TRBD1 or TRBD2 (6 bases each). This CDR3 comprises 16 residues. V was cut by 0 bases and J by 4 bases, with 13 bases left in between. Germline assignment: CDR1 MRHNA and CDR2 SNTAGT. CDR3 DNA sequence: TGTGCCAGCAGTGACTCGAATGGGGGGCCTTACAATGAGCAGTTCTTC. Its translation is CASSDSNGGPYNEQFF.

The V call is TRBV4-3, the J call TRBJ2-5, with 8 positions matching TRBD2. Germline V CDR1 and CDR2: LGHNA, YSLEER. Trimming cost V 4 bases and J 9 bases; bases outside gene matches: 10. The CDR3 covers 14 residues. The CDR3 bases are TGCGCCAGCAGCCCGGGAACCGCGGGGGGTTCCCAGTACTTC. It codes for CASSPGTAGGSQYF.

This clonotype has at least ten counts. The rearrangement links TRBV28 to TRBJ2-7, with D possibly matching TRBD1 (6 bases). The CDR3 is made up of 15 amino acids. Germline CDR1 is MDHEN and CDR2 is SYDVKM. V lost 4 bases, J lost 5 bases, and 18 bases lay in between. CDR3 bases: TGTGCCAGCAGTTCAGGGGCAGAGGGCCGAGACGAGCAGTACGTC. Translated: CASSSGAEGRDEQYV.

This clonotype was seen repeatedly, ten times or more. The V and J genes are TRBV4-3 and TRBJ1-2; tentative D call: TRBD1 (6 bases). The CDR3 spans 15 residues. Germline loops: CDR1 LGHNA, CDR2 YSLEER. The ends were cut back, 4 bases at V and 0 bases at J, with 12 bases in the middle. CDR3 DNA sequence: TGCGCCAGCAGCCGAGCACAGGGCACTAACTATGGCTACACCTTC. Translated: CASSRAQGTNYGYTF.

This rearrangement joins TRBV7-8 to TRBJ1-2, with unresolved D. In germline, CDR1 is SGHVS, CDR2 FQNEAQ. The V end was cut by 5 bases, the J end by 6 bases, with 13 bases between. The CDR3 extends over 13 amino acids. The CDR3, as DNA: TGTGCCAGCAGCCTCGGCAGCTTTAATGGCTACACCTTC. Translated: CASSLGSFNGYTF.

This clonotype turned up a few times. This chain uses TRBV25-1 with TRBJ2-3; D ambiguous. With 8 bases removed from V and 6 bases from J, the gap between germline ends came to 9 bases. The germline V gene encodes CDR1 MGHDK and CDR2 SYGVNS. The CDR3 covers 11 residues. The CDR3 sequence: CASAQFDTQYF. The DNA for the CDR3 is TGTGCCAGCGCCCAGTTCGATACGCAGTATTTT.

The chain recombines TRBV10-1 with TRBJ1-2; possible D gene TRBD1, 5 bases. Germline V lookup: CDR1 WNHNN, CDR2 SYGVQD (reference sequence). The germline V and J ends were trimmed by 7 bases and 3 bases, with 24 bases remaining between them. There are 17 residues in the CDR3. In DNA form, the CDR3 reads TGCGCCAGCATCTCTCAAACTTCAGACAGCGGCCACTATGGCTACACCTTC. Translating gives CASISQTSDSGHYGYTF.

This clonotype was detected a few times. The chain links TRBV6-5 to TRBJ2-4; D gene ambiguous. CDR1 is MNHEY, CDR2 SVGAGI, per germline. The V and J ends lost 7 bases and 0 bases respectively, with 16 bases between them. The CDR3 consists of 16 residues. The CDR3 region is CASNRHLPKAKNIQYF. In DNA form, the CDR3 reads TGTGCCAGCAATCGACACCTTCCTAAAGCCAAAAACATTCAGTACTTC.

This clonotype has a count of ten or more. The CDR3 sequence: CASSLGDRGSNEQFF. CDR3 nucleotides: TGTGCCAGCAGTTTAGGCGACAGGGGTTCCAATGAGCAGTTCTTC. This rearrangement joins TRBV12-3 or TRBV12-4 to TRBJ2-1; 8 bases map to TRBD1. J gave up 6 bases and V 1 base, and 5 bases lay outside the gene matches. The CDR3 has 15 amino acids.

In DNA, the CDR3 is TGCGCCAGCAGCTTGGGGACAGGATACTACGAGCAGTACGTC. It is translated as CASSLGTGYYEQYV. The chain has TRBV5-1 and TRBJ2-7, with 7 nucleotides matching TRBD1. V lost 0 bases and J lost 3; bases outside the gene matches: 3. The germline CDR1 and CDR2 sequences are SGHRS and YFSETQ. The CDR3 spans 14 residues.

This clonotype was seen a handful of times. The J gene is TRBJ1-2, the V gene TRBV20-1; no firm D call. Trimming took off 2 bases at V and 2 bases at J, with 9 bases between the two ends. The CDR3 has 13 amino acids. Per the germline V gene, CDR1 is DFQATT and CDR2 is SNEGSKA (reference sequence). The CDR3 sequence is CSARIQPNYGYTF. The CDR3 DNA follows: TGCAGTGCTAGAATCCAGCCGAACTATGGCTACACCTTC.

The gene calls are TRBV7-2 and TRBJ2-1; 12 bases line up with TRBD2. The J segment lost 9 bases and the V segment lost 4 bases, leaving 4 bases of the junction unmatched. CDR3 length: 14 residues. The germline CDR1 and CDR2 sequences are SGHTA and FQGNSA. The CDR3 reads CASSSSGGALEQFF. CDR3 sequence (DNA): TGTGCCAGCAGCTCTAGCGGGGGGGCTCTTGAGCAGTTCTTC.

The table lists this clonotype with a few counts. V usage is TRBV27 and J usage is TRBJ1-1; TRBD1 aligns across 7 bases. The germline CDR1 and CDR2 sequences are MNHEY and SMNVEV (reference sequence). The V and J ends lost 2 bases and 6 bases, in that order; junction bases with no gene match: 3. The CDR3 runs to 13 residues. For the CDR3, the DNA is TGTGCCAGCAGTTTAAAGGGGGCTTCTGAAGCTTTCTTT. As protein: CASSLKGASEAFF.

The chain carries TRBV6-2 or TRBV6-3 and TRBJ2-5; no clear D. The V end lost 8 bases, the J end lost 5 bases, and 6 bases lay between the germline ends. Germline V CDR1 and CDR2: MNHEY, SVGEGT. This CDR3 has 10 amino acids. Written as DNA, the CDR3 is TGTGCCAGCGAAGGGGAGACCCAGTACTTC. This encodes CASEGETQYF.